This T cell receptor (beta chain) is from a study of T cell responses to AZD1222 COVID-19 vaccine. Whole-study results and caveats: Clonal diversity was possibly underestimated, and white British individuals and females predominated among donors. Vaccine-associated CD4 TCRs spanned spike, dominant at 160-218 and 743-854.

Here immunoSEQ multiplex PCR was the method, and the copy in TCRdb shows in-frame clones only, minus some. The sample lists 150,000 or so clones; roughly nine tenths were seen once. The V end lost 4 bases, the J end lost 8 bases, and 17 bases lay between the germline ends. Germline V gene sequence: CDR1 SGHAT, CDR2 FQNNGV. The CDR3 is 14 residues long. A note on this clone: Its antigen remains unknown.

This chain joins TRBV11-2 and TRBJ1-2; D is ambiguous. The material was peripheral blood, obtained 28 days after the second AZD1222 dose. The origin of this receptor is an adult who received the AZD1222 COVID-19 vaccine. The CDR3 region is CASSSHLGASGYTF. DNA for the CDR3: TGTGCCAGCAGCTCCCACCTGGGAGCAAGCGGCTACACCTTC.